The sequence of this T cell receptor beta chain was determined in a study of blood T cell repertoires in COVID-19. About the study: From the United States, Italy and Spain came samples of acute and convalescent COVID-19. The analysed material was cDNA or gDNA that came from T cells, B-cell-depleted T cells, or PBMCs.

The CDR3 contains 14 residues. Germline trimming cut 7 bases from V and 5 bases from J; bases unmatched to any gene: 5. Germline CDR1 is SGHAT and CDR2 is FQNNGV. This clone has a handful of counts. Study processing details: Nucleated cell number was recorded as an estimate derived from reference gene primer amplification. This table comes from immunoSEQ multiplex PCR, and its TCRdb copy is limited to in-frame clones, with some not included. The V and J calls and clone size are taken from that table; D and trimming were inferred from the DNA. The table lists more than 45,000 clones, 83% of them singletons.

Sequenced input: peripheral blood. This sequence joins TRBV11-2 and TRBJ1-6; 7 nucleotides align to TRBD1. The sequence derives from a man older than 75 in a cohort sampled during active COVID-19. The CDR3 DNA sequence: TGTGCCAGCACCCGGGACAGAAATAATTCACCCCTCCACTTT. It yields the protein CASTRDRNNSPLHF.